This is a list of T cell receptor beta chains from one sample in a study of blood T cells in healthy people across ages. TCRdb itself ran the 5' RACE reads through MiXCR, one entry per CDR3 protein. This sample yields roughly 1.9 million distinct CDR3 sequences, of which around 42% are seen a single time; 23% belongs to the top ten. Sequencing was done on a sample of blood. These receptors were obtained from a human donor in good health. Each CDR3 is given with its conserved first and last residue. D genes are given only for firm matches. Clone size is given for some rows only: seen once, a few or many times, or a class if the clone is expanded.

size: -; V: TRBV5-5; D: -; J: TRBJ2-7; DNA: TGTGCCAGCAGCTTAACCCTGGCGACAGGGAGGGAGCAGTACTTC; CDR3: CASSLTLATGREQYF
size: -; V: TRBV9; D: TRBD1; J: TRBJ2-7; DNA: TGTGCCAGCAGCCGAACAGGGGGTGCCGACTACTACGAGCAGTACTTC; CDR3: CASSRTGGADYYEQYF
size: -; V: TRBV6-2/TRBV6-3; D: -; J: TRBJ1-1; DNA: TGTGCCAGCAGTCCCCGTCGGACTGAAGCTTTCTTT; CDR3: CASSPRRTEAFF
size: few; V: TRBV11-1; D: -; J: TRBJ2-4; DNA: TGTGCCAGCAGCTTAGGGCTGCGAGGGTCAGCCAAAAACATTCAGTACTTC; CDR3: CASSLGLRGSAKNIQYF
size: once; V: TRBV6-5; D: -; J: TRBJ2-7; DNA: TGTGCCAGCAGAGATCTCGGGGGCCCGAGCTCCTACGAGCAGTACTTC; CDR3: CASRDLGGPSSYEQYF
size: -; V: TRBV28; D: TRBD1; J: TRBJ1-2; DNA: TGTGCCAGCAGTCTACCGGACAGGCTGGGTGATGGCTACACCTTC; CDR3: CASSLPDRLGDGYTF
size: -; V: TRBV7-9; D: -; J: TRBJ1-1; DNA: TGTGCCAGCAGCCCCGGAAGGTTAGGGGCTTTCTTT; CDR3: CASSPGRLGAFF
size: -; V: TRBV27; D: TRBD1; J: TRBJ2-5; DNA: TGTGCCAGCATCCTATATGACAGGGTTGAGACCCAGTACTTC; CDR3: CASILYDRVETQYF
size: few; V: TRBV6-5; D: TRBD1; J: TRBJ1-2; DNA: TGTGCCAGCAGTTATAACAGGGGCGATGGCTACACCTTC; CDR3: CASSYNRGDGYTF
size: -; V: TRBV20-1; D: TRBD2; J: TRBJ2-1; DNA: TGCAGTGCTAGCCCCTCCAGCCTAGCGGGGGGGCCGAATGAGCAGTTCTTC; CDR3: CSASPSSLAGGPNEQFF
size: -; V: TRBV5-6; D: -; J: TRBJ1-2; DNA: TGTGCCAGCAGCTCGCCACTAACAGGGTATGGCTACACCTTC; CDR3: CASSSPLTGYGYTF
size: -; V: TRBV5-1; D: -; J: TRBJ2-7; DNA: TGCGCCAGCAGCTTGGAGGTGGTAGGAGCGGACGAGCAGTACTTC; CDR3: CASSLEVVGADEQYF
size: many; V: TRBV12-3/TRBV12-4; D: -; J: TRBJ1-2; DNA: TGTGCCAGCAGTTTTGGACAGATCTATGGCTACACCTTC; CDR3: CASSFGQIYGYTF
size: few; V: TRBV29-1; D: TRBD1; J: TRBJ2-1; DNA: TGCAGCGTTGTGTGGGGGACAGGGGGTTTGAATGAGCAGTTCTTC; CDR3: CSVVWGTGGLNEQFF
size: -; V: TRBV7-2; D: TRBD2; J: TRBJ2-6; DNA: TGTGCCAGCCGCCTCTATGGGGGGGCTGGGGCCAACGTCCTGACTTTC; CDR3: CASRLYGGAGANVLTF
size: -; V: TRBV28; D: TRBD1; J: TRBJ1-5; DNA: TGTGCCAGCAGACCTCGGACAGGGAGGAATCAGCCCCAGCATTTT; CDR3: CASRPRTGRNQPQHF
size: few; V: TRBV13; D: -; J: TRBJ1-2; DNA: TGTGCCAGCAGCACCCGTAACTATGGCTACACCTTC; CDR3: CASSTRNYGYTF
size: -; V: TRBV6-2/TRBV6-3; D: TRBD1; J: TRBJ2-1; DNA: TGTGCCAGCCAGGGGGACAGGGGGAGCTACAATGAGCAGTTCTTC; CDR3: CASQGDRGSYNEQFF
size: -; V: TRBV6-5; D: -; J: TRBJ1-1; DNA: TGTGCCAGCAGCCCCGTTCAGGGGAACACTGAAGCTTTCTTT; CDR3: CASSPVQGNTEAFF
size: -; V: TRBV2; D: -; J: TRBJ1-2; DNA: TGTGCCAGCAGTGCAGGGCAGGGTTACTATGGCTACACCTTC; CDR3: CASSAGQGYYGYTF
size: -; V: TRBV20-1; D: -; J: TRBJ1-1; DNA: TGCAGTGCCATAAGCATGAACACTGAAGCTTTCTTT; CDR3: CSAISMNTEAFF
size: -; V: TRBV12-3/TRBV12-4; D: TRBD2; J: TRBJ2-1; DNA: TGTGCCAGCTGTAAAAGGACTAGCCGACATTCCTACAATGAGCAGTTCTTC; CDR3: CASCKRTSRHSYNEQFF
size: -; V: TRBV4-1; D: -; J: TRBJ2-7; DNA: TGCGCCAGCAGCCGTCAGGCAGCCAAGCTAGCCTACGAGCAGTACTTC; CDR3: CASSRQAAKLAYEQYF
size: -; V: TRBV2; D: -; J: TRBJ1-1; DNA: TGTGCCAGCAGTAACTTGAGCCCGGGCTACACTGAAACTTTCTTT; CDR3: CASSNLSPGYTETFF
size: few; V: TRBV3-1; D: -; J: TRBJ2-1; DNA: TGTGCCAGCAGCCAAGATTCTCCGGGGCCTTACAATGAGCAGTTCTTC; CDR3: CASSQDSPGPYNEQFF
size: few; V: TRBV20-1; D: -; J: TRBJ1-1; DNA: TGCAGTGCTAGAGATCTAAGTACCGAAGCTTTCTTT; CDR3: CSARDLSTEAFF
size: -; V: TRBV6-2/TRBV6-3; D: -; J: TRBJ1-1; DNA: TGTGCCAGCAGACTTACTAACACTGAAGCTTTCTTT; CDR3: CASRLTNTEAFF
size: -; V: TRBV7-2; D: -; J: TRBJ2-6; DNA: TGTGCCTGCAGCGTTAGGACAGCCATTCCCTTATTCTCTGGGGCCAACGTCCTGACTTTC; CDR3: CACSVRTAIPLFSGANVLTF
size: few; V: TRBV5-1; D: TRBD1; J: TRBJ2-1; DNA: TGCGCCAGCAGTTTGGGACAGGGAGATTCCGAGCGGGAGCAGTTCTTC; CDR3: CASSLGQGDSEREQFF
size: -; V: TRBV3-1; D: TRBD1; J: TRBJ1-6; DNA: TGTGCCAGCAGGCATACCGACAGGGGGCCTTATAATTCACCCCTCCACTTT; CDR3: CASRHTDRGPYNSPLHF
size: many; V: TRBV6-2/TRBV6-3; D: -; J: TRBJ2-7; DNA: TGTGCCAGCAGTTTCCCTTCCTACGAGCAGTACTTC; CDR3: CASSFPSYEQYF
size: -; V: TRBV27; D: TRBD2; J: TRBJ2-1; DNA: TGTGCCAGCAGTTTACTGACTAGCGGGGGGCCTGACTACAATGAGCAGTTCTTC; CDR3: CASSLLTSGGPDYNEQFF
size: -; V: TRBV7-9; D: -; J: TRBJ2-7; DNA: TGTGCCAGCAGCTTATTCCAGGGGGGCTACGAGCAGTACTTC; CDR3: CASSLFQGGYEQYF
size: few; V: TRBV27; D: -; J: TRBJ2-3; DNA: TGTGCCAGCAGTGATGAGGAGAGCGCAGATACGCAGTATTTT; CDR3: CASSDEESADTQYF
size: -; V: TRBV3-1; D: TRBD2; J: TRBJ2-7; DNA: TGTGCCAGCAGCGGCGGACTAGCGGGAGGAGGCACCTACGAGCAGTACTTC; CDR3: CASSGGLAGGGTYEQYF
size: -; V: TRBV7-2; D: -; J: TRBJ2-7; DNA: TGTGCCAGCAGCTTAGATGGCAGAGCCTACGAGCAGTACTTC; CDR3: CASSLDGRAYEQYF
size: -; V: TRBV21-1; D: -; J: TRBJ2-1; DNA: TGTGCCAGCAGCAAAAAGGCGCCGGGACTAGCGGGGGATGATGAGCAGTTCTTC; CDR3: CASSKKAPGLAGDDEQFF
size: few; V: TRBV5-1; D: -; J: TRBJ2-2; DNA: TGCGCCAGCAGCCGAAGGGGTGGCCGGGAGCTGTTTTTT; CDR3: CASSRRGGRELFF
size: -; V: TRBV10-3; D: TRBD2; J: TRBJ2-3; DNA: TGTGCCATCGCGGGCGGGGGTGGCACAGATACGCAGTATTTT; CDR3: CAIAGGGGTDTQYF
size: many; V: TRBV12-3/TRBV12-4; D: -; J: TRBJ1-2; DNA: TGTGCCAGCAGTTTGGGGCAGCTCTATGGCTACACCTTC; CDR3: CASSLGQLYGYTF
size: -; V: TRBV9; D: -; J: TRBJ1-1; DNA: TGTGCCAGCAGCGCGAACCCCGCAGGCGCAGAAGCTTTCTTT; CDR3: CASSANPAGAEAFF
size: -; V: TRBV9; D: -; J: TRBJ1-6; DNA: TGTGCCAGCAGCGTGGGGGGGGCCAGGACGGATTCACCCCTCCACTTT; CDR3: CASSVGGARTDSPLHF
size: -; V: TRBV11-2; D: -; J: TRBJ2-7; DNA: TGTGCCAGCAGCTTATCGGTTGGTCCTGCGTACTTC; CDR3: CASSLSVGPAYF
size: -; V: TRBV12-3/TRBV12-4; D: -; J: TRBJ1-2; DNA: TGTGTCATAAGGGGGGCCGGTGGCTACACCTTC; CDR3: CVIRGAGGYTF
size: -; V: TRBV4-2; D: -; J: TRBJ2-7; DNA: TGTGCCAGCAGCCAGTTAATCGGCCTGGGGTCCTACGAGCAGTACTTC; CDR3: CASSQLIGLGSYEQYF
size: -; V: TRBV6-2/TRBV6-3; D: -; J: TRBJ2-7; DNA: TGTGCCAGCCGCAGTTACGGCAGACCGTTCTCCTACGAGCAGTACTTC; CDR3: CASRSYGRPFSYEQYF